The 16 T cell receptor beta chains given below trace back to one sample, sequenced in a study of CD8 T cells in ankylosing spondylitis. TCRdb used MiXCR to reprocess the 5' RACE reads, holding one entry per CDR3 protein. Of just over 300,000 distinct CDR3 sequences in the sample, more than 20% are singletons; the top ten hold about 3.7%. Material: blood, either unsorted or a sorted T cell fraction (not recorded which). Receptors originate from a female donor with ankylosing spondylitis or in good health (not recorded which).

The J gene is TRBJ1-5, the V gene TRBV6-2 or TRBV6-3, with a tentative D call TRBD1 (5 bases). From germline, CDR1 is MNHEY and CDR2 SVGEGT. The CDR3 extends over 13 amino acids. V lost 8 bases to trimming and J lost 4 bases, with 12 bases between them. CDR3 loop: CASGDVANQPQHF. CDR3 nucleotides: TGTGCCAGCGGGGACGTCGCGAATCAGCCCCAGCATTTT.

This clonotype came up a few times. The J gene is TRBJ2-3, the V gene TRBV24-1, with 7 bases matching TRBD1. V trimming: 11 bases; J trimming: 4 bases; junction bases outside the gene matches: 11. Per germline, CDR1 KGHDR and CDR2 SFDVKD. The CDR3 covers 14 residues. CDR3 sequence: CASGPGQSADTQYF. As DNA, the CDR3 is TGTGCCAGCGGTCCGGGACAGAGCGCAGATACGCAGTATTTT.

The count of this clonotype is one. J is TRBJ1-2 and V is TRBV29-1; D unresolved. V was cut by 3 bases and J by 7 bases, with 12 bases left in between. There are 12 residues in the CDR3. The germline V gene has CDR1 SQVTM and CDR2 ANQGSEA. The CDR3 region is CSVESSGPGYTF. The DNA of the CDR3 is TGCAGCGTTGAGTCGTCCGGCCCTGGCTACACCTTC.

This clonotype was detected many times. The rearrangement joins TRBV6-5 to TRBJ2-2, with 11 bases fitting TRBD1. CDR3 size: 15 residues. In germline, CDR1 is MNHEY, CDR2 SVGAGI. J lost 8 bases, V lost 5 bases, and 7 bases had no gene match. CDR3 residues: CASSLGQGALGELFF. The CDR3 DNA is TGTGCCAGCAGTCTCGGACAGGGGGCGCTGGGGGAGCTGTTTTTT.

In its sample, this clonotype was seen a few times. The chain links TRBV7-2 to TRBJ2-3; D not resolved. The CDR3 is 12 residues long. Germline V gives CDR1 SGHTA, CDR2 FQGNSA. Trimming pared 6 bases from V and 2 bases from J, leaving 6 bases between. CDR3 in amino acids: CASRPITDTQYF. CDR3 DNA sequence: TGTGCCAGCAGACCAATCACAGATACGCAGTATTTT.

Ten or more counts support this clonotype. The rearrangement links TRBV15 to TRBJ1-3; D not resolved. Trimming pared 1 base from V and 8 bases from J, leaving 12 bases between. CDR3 length: 14 amino acids. CDR1 is LNHNV and CDR2 is YYDKDF in the germline V gene (reference sequence). The chain's CDR3 is CATSRAPVRDTIYF. CDR3 coding DNA: TGTGCCACCAGCAGAGCCCCGGTGCGGGACACCATATATTTT.

This clonotype has only a few counts. The rearrangement joins TRBV12-3 or TRBV12-4 to TRBJ2-7, with 7 bases that match TRBD1. The CDR3 has 14 amino acids. V was clipped by 6 bases and J by 5 bases; unmatched bases: 10. CDR3 sequence reads: CASSLTGALNEQYF. DNA of the CDR3: TGTGCCAGCAGCCTAACAGGGGCGCTTAACGAGCAGTACTTC.

This clonotype occurred a few times. The chain employs TRBV2 and TRBJ2-6; D not resolved. The CDR3 contains 15 residues. From germline, CDR1 is SNHLY and CDR2 FYNNEI. V shed 1 base and J shed 0 bases, with 4 bases lying between them. CDR3 amino acids: CASSEEISGANVLTF. CDR3 in DNA: TGTGCCAGCAGTGAAGAGATCTCTGGGGCCAACGTCCTGACTTTC.

This clonotype was observed a few times. The chain uses TRBV24-1 and TRBJ1-6, with D uncertain. Germline V lookup: CDR1 KGHDR, CDR2 SFDVKD. The V gene lost 3 bases and the J gene lost 7 bases, with 3 bases spanning the gap. There are 12 residues in the CDR3. CDR3 bases: TGTGCCACCAGTGATCCCAATTCACCCCTCCACTTT. Its protein is CATSDPNSPLHF.

V usage is TRBV5-4 and J usage is TRBJ2-5; D gene ambiguous. The CDR3 length is 14 residues. V lost 0 bases to trimming and J lost 6 bases, with 12 bases between them. CDR1 and CDR2 (germline): SGHNT, YYREEE (reference sequence). DNA of the CDR3: TGTGCCAGCAGCTTGGCCCGGTCTCGTCAGACCCAGTACTTC. Its protein is CASSLARSRQTQYF.

The rearrangement joins TRBV20-1 to TRBJ1-2; tentative D call: TRBD1 (6 bases). The germline V gene encodes CDR1 DFQATT and CDR2 SNEGSKA (reference sequence). The V end was cut by 3 bases, the J end by 6 bases, with 8 bases between. This CDR3 comprises 11 residues. The CDR3 reads CSARRGNGYTF. The CDR3 DNA is TGCAGTGCTAGGAGGGGGAATGGCTACACCTTC.

This clonotype was counted ten times or more. This chain uses TRBV10-3 with TRBJ1-2; D possibly corresponds to TRBD1 (6 bases). Germline V gives CDR1 ENHRY, CDR2 SYGVKD. The CDR3 spans 14 residues. Trimming left V 3 bases short and J 2 bases short, with 10 bases between. The CDR3 here is CAISDGGLNYGYTF. DNA of the CDR3: TGTGCCATCAGTGACGGGGGCCTGAACTATGGCTACACCTTC.

J is TRBJ2-5 and V is TRBV28, with TRBD2 identical over 7 bases. This CDR3 has 14 amino acids. CDR1 is MDHEN, CDR2 SYDVKM, per germline. Germline trimming cut 10 bases from V and 3 bases from J; bases unmatched to any gene: 11. CDR3 sequence: CATLRAGAKETQYF. CDR3 coding DNA: TGTGCCACCCTAAGGGCGGGAGCTAAAGAGACCCAGTACTTC.

The chain carries TRBV18 and TRBJ2-5; 7 nucleotides match TRBD1. Germline CDR1 reads KGHSH; CDR2 reads LQKENI. The V and J ends lost 3 bases and 4 bases, in that order; junction bases with no gene match: 5. The length of the CDR3 is 14 residues. CDR3 DNA: TGTGCCAGCTCACCGACAGGGTGGGGAGAGACCCAGTACTTC. Translated: CASSPTGWGETQYF.

In this sample, this clonotype turned up many times. The chain carries TRBV10-3 and TRBJ1-3; a weak D match, TRBD1 (6 bases). The ends were cut back, 3 bases at V and 7 bases at J, with 10 bases in the middle. CDR3 size: 13 residues. CDR1 is ENHRY, CDR2 SYGVKD, per germline. The CDR3 region is CAISERGENTIYF. The DNA of the CDR3 is TGTGCCATCAGTGAAAGGGGGGAGAACACCATATATTTT.

The chain has TRBV20-1 and TRBJ2-3; 8 nucleotides match TRBD2. The CDR3 is 17 amino acids. J was trimmed by 4 bases and V by 3 bases; bases with no gene match: 15. The germline V gene encodes CDR1 DFQATT and CDR2 SNEGSKA (reference sequence). The CDR3 sequence is CSASLAGSPKRPDTQYF. The CDR3 coding sequence is TGCAGTGCTAGCTTAGCGGGAAGCCCAAAAAGGCCAGATACGCAGTATTTT.